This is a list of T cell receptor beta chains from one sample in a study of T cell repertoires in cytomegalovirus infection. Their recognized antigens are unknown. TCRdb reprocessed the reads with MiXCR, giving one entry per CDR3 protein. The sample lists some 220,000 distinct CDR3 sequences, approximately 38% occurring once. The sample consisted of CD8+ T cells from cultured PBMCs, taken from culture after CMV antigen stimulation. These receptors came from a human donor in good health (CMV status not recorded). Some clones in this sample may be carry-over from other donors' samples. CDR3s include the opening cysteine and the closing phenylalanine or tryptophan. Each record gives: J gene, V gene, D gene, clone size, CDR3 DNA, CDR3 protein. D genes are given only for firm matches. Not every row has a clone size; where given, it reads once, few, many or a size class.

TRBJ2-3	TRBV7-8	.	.	TGTGCCAGCAGCTTACCGGTGGGGCGGTTACTTAGCACAGATACGCAGTATTTT	CASSLPVGRLLSTDTQYF
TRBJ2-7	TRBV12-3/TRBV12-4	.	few	TGTGCCAGCAGCTCGGCGATACGCGAGCAGTACTTC	CASSSAIREQYF
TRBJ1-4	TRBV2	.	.	TGTGCCAGCAGTCCCAGATCAACTAATGAAAAACTGTTTTTT	CASSPRSTNEKLFF
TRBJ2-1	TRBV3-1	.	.	TGTGCCAGCCAAGGTAGCAGGGTTGGCAATGAGCAGTTCTTC	CASQGSRVGNEQFF
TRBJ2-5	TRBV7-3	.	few	TGTGCCAGCAGCACCGGGGGAGAAGAGACCCAGTACTTC	CASSTGGEETQYF
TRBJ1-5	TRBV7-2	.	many	TGTGCCAGCAGCTATACTCCGGGGGGAAATCAGCCCCAGCATTTT	CASSYTPGGNQPQHF
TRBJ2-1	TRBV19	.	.	TGTGCCAGTAGCCCGGGCTTTAGCTCCTACAATGAGCAGTTCTTC	CASSPGFSSYNEQFF
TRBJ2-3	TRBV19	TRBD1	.	TGTGCCAGTAGTCCACGGACAGGGGGCATCCCTCTGGCGCGCACAGATACGCAGTATTTT	CASSPRTGGIPLARTDTQYF
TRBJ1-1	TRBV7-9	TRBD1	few	TGTGCCAGCAGCCCCATACAGGGGAGAGACACTGAAGCTTTCTTT	CASSPIQGRDTEAFF
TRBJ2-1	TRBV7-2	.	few	TGTGCCAGCAGCCCCGGCCCCGAGCGGGTCTATGAGCAGTTCTTC	CASSPGPERVYEQFF
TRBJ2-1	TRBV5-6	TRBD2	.	TGTGCCAGCAGCTTGGGGGTAGCGGGGGGGCTTTACAATGAGCAGTTCTTC	CASSLGVAGGLYNEQFF
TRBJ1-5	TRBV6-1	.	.	TGTGCCAGCAGTGAATGGGGGAGTTATCAGCCCCAGCATTTT	CASSEWGSYQPQHF
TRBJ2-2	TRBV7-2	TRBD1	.	TGTGCCAGCAGCTTAGCCCCGGACAGGGCGAACACCGGGGAGCTGTTTTTT	CASSLAPDRANTGELFF
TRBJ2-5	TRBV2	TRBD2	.	TGTGCCAGCGACGGAGCCAGTGGAGCGGGGGTTGAGACCCAGTACTTC	CASDGASGAGVETQYF
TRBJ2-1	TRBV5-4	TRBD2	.	TGTGCCAGCAGCTTGGCCGCGAGGGAGGGCCGATCATACAATGAGCAGTTCTTC	CASSLAAREGRSYNEQFF
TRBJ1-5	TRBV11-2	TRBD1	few	TGTGCCAGCAGCTCAGGGACAGGGACGGAGCCCCAGCATTTT	CASSSGTGTEPQHF
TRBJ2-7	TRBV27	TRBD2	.	TGTGCCAGCAGGGACGTGCGGGCGGGAGCAAGCCACGAGCAGTACTTC	CASRDVRAGASHEQYF
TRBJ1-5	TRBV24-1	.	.	TGTGCCACCAGTGACCCCGGGAACTATCAGCCCCAGCATTTT	CATSDPGNYQPQHF
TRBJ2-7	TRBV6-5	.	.	TGTGCCAGCAGCCAGACTGGAACCTACGAGCAGTACTTC	CASSQTGTYEQYF
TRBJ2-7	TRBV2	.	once	TGTGCCAGCACCTCAATGGGGCGGACTGCAGTCTACGAGCAGTACTTC	CASTSMGRTAVYEQYF
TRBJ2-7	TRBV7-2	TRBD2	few	TGTGCCAGCAGCACGGCTAGCGGGGACGAGCAGTACTTC	CASSTASGDEQYF
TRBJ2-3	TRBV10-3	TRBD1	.	TGTGCCATCAGTGTAGGGGGGGACAGGGGAGATGGAGATACGCAGTATTTT	CAISVGGDRGDGDTQYF
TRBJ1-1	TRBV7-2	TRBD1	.	TGTGCCAGCAGCCCCGGAGGACAGGGGAGTTGGAACACTGAAGCTTTCTTT	CASSPGGQGSWNTEAFF
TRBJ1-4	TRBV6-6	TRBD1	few	TGTGCCAGCAGTTCTGGGGACAGGGGGCGAAGAACTAATGAAAAACTGTTTTTT	CASSSGDRGRRTNEKLFF
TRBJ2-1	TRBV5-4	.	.	TGTGCCAGCAGCTCGGCAGTCTACAATGAGCAGTTCTTC	CASSSAVYNEQFF
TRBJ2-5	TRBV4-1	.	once	TGCGCCAGCAGCCAAGGGCCACCGGAATCCCAAGAGACCCAGTACTTC	CASSQGPPESQETQYF
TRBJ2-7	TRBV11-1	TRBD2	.	TGTGCCAGCAGCTCGACTAGCGGGAGCTCCTACGAGCAGTACTTC	CASSSTSGSSYEQYF
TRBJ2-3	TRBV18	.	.	TGTGCCAGCTCTGGGGACAGCACAGATACGCAGTATTTT	CASSGDSTDTQYF
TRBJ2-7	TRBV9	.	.	TGTGCCAGCAGCGTAGGCCACAGCCTCTCCTACGAGCAGTACTTC	CASSVGHSLSYEQYF
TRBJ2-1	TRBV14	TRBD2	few	TGTGCCAGCAGCCAAGACCGTCTTTGGGAGGGGATGAAGGACAATGAGCAGTTCTTC	CASSQDRLWEGMKDNEQFF
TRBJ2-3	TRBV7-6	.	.	TGTGCCAGCAGCTTACGAGACACTAGCACAGATACGCAGTATTTT	CASSLRDTSTDTQYF